The 23 T cell receptor beta chains below all came from one sample that was sequenced in a study of beta chain features in type 1 diabetes. The sequenced template was cDNA made from the entire isolated RNA. The repertoire was sequenced with immunoSEQ multiplex PCR; TCRdb's copy has only in-frame clones and lacks some. Found here are hundreds of thousands of clones, 15% to 17% of them singletons; the top ten hold around 0.1%. Sequenced sample: naive CD4+ T cells from blood. All receptors come from a man aged 18 to 30 in good health.

The chain couples TRBV7-6 to TRBJ1-1, with D perhaps matching TRBD1 (5 bases). The CDR3 contains 15 residues. Trimming left V 2 bases short and J 4 bases short, with 14 bases between. CDR1 is SGHVS and CDR2 is FNYEAQ in the germline V gene. The CDR3 here is CASSLLSAGITEAFF. DNA for the CDR3: TGTGCCAGCAGCTTACTTTCGGCAGGGATCACTGAAGCTTTCTTT.

The rearrangement links TRBV29-1 to TRBJ2-2, with 7 bases that match TRBD1. After removal of 6 bases from V and 1 base from J, the junction contained 8 bases not matched to a gene. CDR1 is SQVTM and CDR2 is ANQGSEA in the germline V gene. The CDR3 length is 15 residues. The CDR3 nucleotides are TGCAGCGTCCCAGGGGGTCTGGGGAACACCGGGGAGCTGTTTTTT. Residues: CSVPGGLGNTGELFF.

This clone was seen only a few times. The rearrangement joins TRBV14 to TRBJ1-1; D is ambiguous. Between the trimmed V and J ends, which lost 6 bases and 1 base, there was a span of 18 bases. Per germline, CDR1 SGHDN and CDR2 FVKESK. This CDR3 has 16 residues. CDR3 residues: CASRREGEVANTEAFF. As DNA, the CDR3 is TGTGCCAGCAGGCGGGAGGGAGAAGTCGCGAACACTGAAGCTTTCTTT.

This clone was observed a few times. This rearrangement joins TRBV15 to TRBJ2-5, with TRBD2 identical over 9 bases. The CDR3 consists of 16 residues. V was clipped by 5 bases and J by 5 bases; unmatched bases: 12. Germline CDR1 reads LNHNV; CDR2 reads YYDKDF (reference sequence). In nucleotides, the CDR3 is TGTGCCACCAGCGTCCGTAGCGGGAGAAGTTGGGAGACCCAGTACTTC. Translation gives CATSVRSGRSWETQYF.

This chain links TRBV6-6 with TRBJ2-3; D is undetermined. Germline loops: CDR1 MNHNY, CDR2 SVGAGI (reference sequence). Trimming stripped 11 bases from V and 3 bases from J, with 9 bases between. There are 11 residues in the CDR3. This chain's CDR3 is CASRVTDTQYF. As DNA, the CDR3 is TGTGCCTCCCGAGTTACAGATACGCAGTATTTT.

The chain links TRBV7-9 to TRBJ2-5; 7 nucleotides line up with TRBD1. CDR1 is SEHNR, CDR2 FQNEAQ, per germline (reference sequence). V lost 3 bases to trimming and J lost 11 bases; unmatched junction nucleotides: 6. The CDR3 totals 12 residues. This chain's CDR3 is CASSFGQATQYF. Written as DNA, the CDR3 is TGTGCCAGCAGCTTTGGACAGGCCACACAGTACTTC. The full variable domain, completed using reference TRBV7-9 and TRBJ2-5, is DTGVSQNPRHKITKRGQNVTFRCDPISEHNRLYWYRQTLGQGPEFLTYFQNEAQLEKSRLLSDRFSAERPKGSFSTLEIQRTEQGDSAMYLCASSFGQATQYFGPGTRLLVL.

The chain uses TRBV12-5 and TRBJ2-3, with 8 bases matching TRBD1. The length of the CDR3 is 12 residues. J gave up 13 bases and V 1 base, and 4 bases lay outside the gene matches. Germline values: CDR1 LGHNT, CDR2 FRNRAP. The CDR3 spells CASGLAGGPKYF. CDR3 DNA: TGTGCTAGTGGTTTGGCAGGGGGCCCGAAGTATTTT.

The chain employs TRBV6-5 and TRBJ2-7, with D hard to call. This CDR3 contains 14 residues. Germline loops: CDR1 MNHEY, CDR2 SVGAGI. V was trimmed by 0 bases and J by 1 base, leaving 7 bases between them. The CDR3 DNA follows: TGTGCCAGCAGTTACTCGGCGCGATCCTACGAGCAGTACTTC. Translated, it gives CASSYSARSYEQYF.

This chain links TRBV6-5 with TRBJ1-1; a weak D match, TRBD1 (5 bases). Germline assignment: CDR1 MNHEY and CDR2 SVGAGI. The germline V and J ends were trimmed by 5 bases and 5 bases, with 15 bases remaining between them. The CDR3 is 14 amino acids. CDR3 protein: CASSRTDGATEAFF. Written as DNA, the CDR3 is TGTGCCAGCAGTCGGACGGACGGGGCGACTGAAGCTTTCTTT.

J is TRBJ2-3 and V is TRBV7-3; a weak D match, TRBD2 (6 bases). Trimming pared 5 bases from V and 4 bases from J, leaving 10 bases between. CDR3 length equals 13 residues. CDR1 and CDR2 from the germline V gene are SGHTA and FQGTGA. Here the CDR3 DNA reads TGTGCCAGCAGCCGGGACTCGGCAGATACGCAGTATTTT. Translation: CASSRDSADTQYF.

The chain links TRBV10-3 to TRBJ2-1, with TRBD1 matching 8 bases. The J segment lost 5 bases and the V segment lost 5 bases, leaving 5 bases of the junction unmatched. The germline V gene encodes CDR1 ENHRY and CDR2 SYGVKD. This CDR3 contains 14 residues. The CDR3 is CAISLGQGHNEQFF. Here the CDR3 DNA reads TGTGCCATCAGTCTAGGACAGGGCCACAATGAGCAGTTCTTC.

There are many counts of this clone. V usage is TRBV21-1 and J usage is TRBJ2-1; no DNA check was done on the table's D call, TRBD2. TRBV21-1 is assigned pseudogene status. The CDR3 runs to 15 residues. The CDR3 loop reads CASSKQGTTYNEQFF. The CDR3 nucleotides are TGTGCCAGCAGCAAACAGGGGACTACCTACAATGAGCAGTTCTTC.

In its sample, this clone was seen a few times. CDR3 protein: CASRDRGNWETQYF. Here the CDR3 DNA reads TGTGCCAGCAGGGACAGGGGAAATTGGGAGACCCAGTACTTC. This chain connects TRBV25-1 to TRBJ2-5, with 9 bases that match TRBD1. This CDR3 has 14 residues. Per the germline V gene, CDR1 is MGHDK and CDR2 is SYGVNS. The V segment lost 6 bases and the J segment 5 bases; nucleotides outside the gene matches: 7.

The chain employs TRBV6-1 and TRBJ2-5; D might be TRBD1 (6 bases). V was shortened by 2 bases and J by 2 bases, with 15 bases between the two germline ends. CDR1 and CDR2 from the germline V gene are MNHNS and SASEGT. This CDR3 has 16 amino acids. The CDR3 loop reads CASSEKTGPPQETQYF. For the CDR3, the DNA is TGTGCCAGCAGTGAAAAGACAGGCCCCCCACAAGAGACCCAGTACTTC.

V is TRBV19 and J is TRBJ2-7; 14 bases agree with TRBD2. The CDR3 runs to 15 residues. CDR1 LNHDA and CDR2 SQIVND come from the germline V gene (reference sequence). The trim removed 9 bases at V and 2 bases at J, leaving 6 bases unmatched. The CDR3 here is CASRTSGGRPYEQYF. The CDR3, as DNA: TGTGCCAGCCGGACTAGCGGGGGGCGACCCTACGAGCAGTACTTC.

Comments on this clone: This same CDR3 is encoded by further DNA sequences in the sample. This rearrangement joins TRBV2 to TRBJ2-7; D is unclear. Looked up from germline, CDR1 is SNHLY and CDR2 is FYNNEI. Trimming removed 6 bases at V and 2 bases at J, with 5 bases between. This CDR3 has 11 amino acids. The CDR3 nucleotides read TGTGCCAGCAGCCGTACCTACGAGCAGTACTTC. Translation gives CASSRTYEQYF.

The rearrangement uses TRBV20-1 and TRBJ2-5; 8 nucleotides line up with TRBD2. This CDR3 comprises 11 residues. Per germline, CDR1 DFQATT and CDR2 SNEGSKA (reference sequence). The junction had 3 bases not matched to a gene; V was cut back by 7 bases and J by 5 bases. The CDR3 is CSVGRGETQYF. The CDR3 DNA is TGCAGTGTCGGGAGGGGCGAGACCCAGTACTTC.

This clone was recorded a few times. This sequence joins TRBV7-9 and TRBJ2-1, with 8 bases lining up with TRBD2. V lost 8 bases, J lost 0 bases, and 6 bases stayed unmatched. The germline gives CDR1 SEHNR, CDR2 FQNEAQ (reference sequence). The CDR3 has 15 amino acids. This chain's CDR3 is CASSRGGSSYNEQFF. The CDR3 bases are TGTGCCAGCTCCCGGGGGGGGAGCTCCTACAATGAGCAGTTCTTC. Drawing the rest from reference TRBV7-9 and TRBJ2-1, the complete variable domain is DTGVSQNPRHKITKRGQNVTFRCDPISEHNRLYWYRQTLGQGPEFLTYFQNEAQLEKSRLLSDRFSAERPKGSFSTLEIQRTEQGDSAMYLCASSRGGSSYNEQFFGPGTRLTVL.

The sample holds a few counts of this clone. V usage is TRBV11-2 and J usage is TRBJ2-3; TRBD2 matches at 7 bases. Per the germline V gene, CDR1 is SGHAT and CDR2 is FQNNGV. There are 15 residues in the CDR3. V lost 8 bases to trimming and J lost 0 bases; unmatched junction nucleotides: 8. In DNA form, the CDR3 reads TGTGCCAGCGGGGAGACTAGCTCTAGCACAGATACGCAGTATTTT. This translates into CASGETSSSTDTQYF.

This clone appeared a few times. The V call is TRBV11-2, the J call TRBJ2-1, with a tentative D call TRBD1 (6 bases). This CDR3 region has 13 residues. Germline CDR1 reads SGHAT; CDR2 reads FQNNGV. Trimming cost V 11 bases and J 2 bases, with 13 bases left between them. CDR3 protein: CAARQGTYNEQFF. Here the CDR3 DNA reads TGTGCCGCCCGCCAGGGGACCTACAATGAGCAGTTCTTC.

This chain joins TRBV14 and TRBJ1-1; D not certain. Looked up from germline, CDR1 is SGHDN and CDR2 is FVKESK. CDR3 length: 12 amino acids. Trimming took 10 bases from V and 3 from J, leaving 12 bases between them. The CDR3, as DNA: TGTGCCACCTCGGCGGGCTACACTGAAGCTTTCTTT. It translates to CATSAGYTEAFF.

This clone was recorded a few times. One end of the junction is discordant with germline, which a read error may explain. Other DNA sequences from this sample encode an identical CDR3 as well. This sequence joins TRBV28 and TRBJ2-7, with D unclear. Germline V CDR1 and CDR2: MDHEN, SYDVKM. There are 12 residues in the CDR3. The DNA for the CDR3 is TGTGCCAGCAGTTTACGCTCCTATGAGCAGTACTTC. It encodes CASSLRSYEQYF.

The chain links TRBV7-2 to TRBJ1-1; D is perhaps TRBD1 (6 bases). CDR3 size: 15 residues. The germline V gene has CDR1 SGHTA and CDR2 FQGNSA. The V end was cut by 7 bases, the J end by 2 bases, with 17 bases between. CDR3 loop: CASTPSRGRNTEAFF. CDR3 DNA sequence: TGTGCCAGCACCCCGTCCAGGGGAAGAAACACTGAAGCTTTCTTT.